The next 2 T cell receptor beta chains were all read from a single sample in a study of CD8+ T cells in alopecia areata. Sequencing relied on a cDNA template that was reverse transcribed from extracted RNA. Sequencing used immunoSEQ multiplex PCR; TCRdb keeps in-frame clones, though not all of them. The sample contains 170,000 or so clones, roughly 62% of which appear only once. Treatment of the sample: oral pan-JAK inhibitor, 5-10 mg twice daily. Material: CD8+ T cells sorted from blood, obtained at week 24, from a patient treated with tofacitinib. The receptors here all came from a human donor with alopecia areata.

The rearrangement uses TRBV4-1 and TRBJ2-5; 8 bases line up with TRBD2. CDR3 length: 15 amino acids. After removal of 0 bases from V and 5 bases from J, the junction contained 5 bases not matched to a gene. The germline V gene encodes CDR1 MGHRA and CDR2 YSYEKL. The CDR3 DNA follows: TGCGCCAGCAGCCAAGATCGGGGGGGCGGGGAGACCCAGTACTTC. It encodes CASSQDRGGGETQYF.

Written as DNA, the CDR3 is TGTGCCAGCATCTGGAACTATGGCTACACCTTC. It encodes CASIWNYGYTF. The V and J genes are TRBV19 and TRBJ1-2; D is uncertain. Germline CDR1 is LNHDA and CDR2 is SQIVND (reference sequence). V was pared by 9 bases and J by 2 bases, with 7 bases between. This CDR3 contains 11 residues.